Listed below are T cell receptor beta chains from one sample, sequenced in a study of CD8 T cells in ankylosing spondylitis. TCRdb redid the calling of the 5' RACE reads with MiXCR, one entry per CDR3 protein. The repertoire holds 250,000 to 300,000 distinct CDR3 sequences, about 20% seen once, with roughly a third in the top ten. The sequenced material came from blood, either unsorted or a sorted T cell fraction (not recorded which). The receptor source for this set is a male donor with ankylosing spondylitis or in good health (not recorded which). CDR3s include the opening cysteine and the closing phenylalanine or tryptophan. The D gene is left open where the match is weak. Clone size appears in some rows only: once, few, many, or a class for an expanded clone.

cdr3_nt | cdr3_aa | d_call | clone_size | j_call | v_call
TGTGCCAGCAGTTCCTACCTGCGGACTAGCGGGAGATTGGGCCAAGAGACCCAGTACTTC | CASSSYLRTSGRLGQETQYF | TRBD2 | - | TRBJ2-5 | TRBV12-3/TRBV12-4
TGCAGCGTTGAAGAGCGGGGGGTCGGGAGTTTGGCCCAGTACTTC | CSVEERGVGSLAQYF | TRBD2 | few | TRBJ2-5 | TRBV29-1
TGCTGTGCTAGTTTATTTCGGGAAAACTCCTACAATGAGCAGTTCTTC | CCASLFRENSYNEQFF | - | - | TRBJ2-1 | TRBV20-1
TGTGCCAGTAGTATAGTTCGTCTGCCCAATGAGCAGTTCTTC | CASSIVRLPNEQFF | - | - | TRBJ2-1 | TRBV19
TGTGCCAGCAGCAACCCCCGGCCTAGGCTCTACAATGAGCAGTTCTTC | CASSNPRPRLYNEQFF | - | many | TRBJ2-1 | TRBV7-9
TGCAGCGTAGCGGGGGGGGGCACAGATACGCAGTATTTT | CSVAGGGTDTQYF | TRBD2 | few | TRBJ2-3 | TRBV29-1
TGTGCCAGCAGCGTAGCCCCGAGGACAGCTCCCCACAATGAGCAGTTCTTC | CASSVAPRTAPHNEQFF | - | many | TRBJ2-1 | TRBV9
TGTGCCAGCACCCGAAACACCGGGGAGCTGTTTTTT | CASTRNTGELFF | - | - | TRBJ2-2 | TRBV7-8
TGTGCCAGCAGCTTAGCCAGGGACGAGACCCAGTACTTC | CASSLARDETQYF | - | - | TRBJ2-5 | TRBV7-9
TGTGCCAGCAGTTTAAACAGCCTGGACGAGCAGTACTTC | CASSLNSLDEQYF | - | - | TRBJ2-7 | TRBV27
TGTGCCAGCAGCGTAGATCTGAACACTGAAGCTTTCTTT | CASSVDLNTEAFF | - | - | TRBJ1-1 | TRBV9
TGTGCCAGCAGTCGGTTGGACAGGGCATCCACCGGGGAGCTGTTTTTT | CASSRLDRASTGELFF | TRBD1 | many | TRBJ2-2 | TRBV27
TGTGCTAGTGGTTCCTACCCCGGGGAAGCTTTCTTT | CASGSYPGEAFF | - | few | TRBJ1-1 | TRBV12-5
TGTGCTAGCAGCCACGGGGCGGGAAGCACAGATACGCAGTATTTT | CASSHGAGSTDTQYF | - | - | TRBJ2-3 | TRBV7-7
TGTGCCACCAGCACCGGACAGGTCCAAGAGACCCAGTACTTC | CATSTGQVQETQYF | TRBD1 | many | TRBJ2-5 | TRBV15
TGTGCCAGCAGTTACTCGATGAGGGGGTGGGAACAAGAGACCCAGTACTTC | CASSYSMRGWEQETQYF | - | few | TRBJ2-5 | TRBV6-5
TGTGCCAGCAGCCACCCGGACGCAGATACGCAGTATTTT | CASSHPDADTQYF | - | few | TRBJ2-3 | TRBV3-1
TGTGCCAGCAGCTTAGGACTTGGGGGGTTCGCCTACGAGCAGTACTTC | CASSLGLGGFAYEQYF | - | - | TRBJ2-7 | TRBV7-9
TGCGCCAGCAGCCCGACTTTCTCGAGCGTAACTGAGCAGTTCTTC | CASSPTFSSVTEQFF | - | few | TRBJ2-1 | TRBV4-1
TGCGCCAGCAGCGACCAGTGGGGGTTTAATTCACCCCTCCACTTT | CASSDQWGFNSPLHF | - | few | TRBJ1-6 | TRBV5-1
TGTGCCAGCAGCATGTACCGGGAGGGCACAGATACGCAGTATTTT | CASSMYREGTDTQYF | TRBD2 | - | TRBJ2-3 | TRBV4-2
TGTGCCAGCAGGGGGTCCGGGACTGAAGCTTTCTTT | CASRGSGTEAFF | - | few | TRBJ1-1 | TRBV5-6
TGTGCCAGCAGTGAATGGGGGACTAGCGTCGAGACCCAGTACTTC | CASSEWGTSVETQYF | TRBD2 | few | TRBJ2-5 | TRBV6-1
TGCAGCGTTGAAGCACCTCTAGCGGGAGACACCGGGGAGCTGTTTTTT | CSVEAPLAGDTGELFF | TRBD2 | many | TRBJ2-2 | TRBV29-1
TGTGCCAGCAGTTGGAACAGGGGGGACACTGAAGCTTTCTTT | CASSWNRGDTEAFF | TRBD1 | few | TRBJ1-1 | TRBV27
TGTGCCAGCAGATCCAGTCCCAATGAGCAGTTCTTC | CASRSSPNEQFF | - | - | TRBJ2-1 | TRBV11-2
TGTGCCAGCAGCTTAGATACGGTCTACGAGCAGTACTTC | CASSLDTVYEQYF | - | - | TRBJ2-7 | TRBV7-6
TGCAGCGTTGAATTACAGGGCGACTCCTACGAGCAGTACTTC | CSVELQGDSYEQYF | - | - | TRBJ2-7 | TRBV29-1
TGTGCCAGTAGACTCGACGGGGGGCTCACTGAAGCTTTCTTT | CASRLDGGLTEAFF | - | - | TRBJ1-1 | TRBV19
TGTGCCAGCAGTTTGGAACCCCCAGACAGTTCTAATTCACCCCTCCACTTT | CASSLEPPDSSNSPLHF | - | many | TRBJ1-6 | TRBV27
TGCGCCAGCAGCCGTAGTTTGGGGGGCTACGAGCAGTACTTC | CASSRSLGGYEQYF | - | few | TRBJ2-7 | TRBV4-1
TGCAGTGCGCTAACAGGGATTGGGGACACTGAAGCTTTCTTT | CSALTGIGDTEAFF | - | - | TRBJ1-1 | TRBV20-1
TGTGCCAGCAGCTACGCACAGGGTCCTCAAGAGACCCAGTACTTC | CASSYAQGPQETQYF | - | - | TRBJ2-5 | TRBV7-9
TGCGCCAGCAGCCCTCCGACTAGCGGGAGAGGGGATGAGCAGTTCTTC | CASSPPTSGRGDEQFF | TRBD2 | - | TRBJ2-1 | TRBV5-1
TGCAGCGTTGAAGAAGGGGGGGTCGGGGAGACCCAGTACTTC | CSVEEGGVGETQYF | - | few | TRBJ2-5 | TRBV29-1
TGTGCCAGCAGCCAAGACCAAGCCTACGAGCAGTACTTC | CASSQDQAYEQYF | - | few | TRBJ2-7 | TRBV12-3/TRBV12-4
TGTGCCAGCAGCTTTTATAGCGGGGATGGCACCGGGGAGCTGTTTTTT | CASSFYSGDGTGELFF | TRBD2 | - | TRBJ2-2 | TRBV11-2
TGTGCCAGCTCACTAACGGGGATCTCCTACGAGCAGTACTTC | CASSLTGISYEQYF | - | many | TRBJ2-7 | TRBV18
TGTGCCAGCAGCTCCGGACAGGGCCGAGATACCGGGGAGCTGTTTTTT | CASSSGQGRDTGELFF | TRBD1 | - | TRBJ2-2 | TRBV5-5
TGTGCCAGCTCACCACGAGCCAGGGATATGGAGACCCAGTACTTC | CASSPRARDMETQYF | - | - | TRBJ2-5 | TRBV18
TGCGCCAGCAGCCAAGAGCCCGGGGATACGCAGTATTTT | CASSQEPGDTQYF | - | many | TRBJ2-3 | TRBV4-1
TGTGCCAGCAGCCATACTGACACTAGCGGGAGGAATGCAGATACGCAGTATTTT | CASSHTDTSGRNADTQYF | TRBD2 | few | TRBJ2-3 | TRBV11-1
TGTGCCAGCCGACGGGAGGGATACCAAGAGACCCAGTACTTC | CASRREGYQETQYF | TRBD2 | few | TRBJ2-5 | TRBV14
TGCGCCAGCAGCCAAGAAATACGGGGGTTAGGCTCACCCCTCCACTTT | CASSQEIRGLGSPLHF | - | few | TRBJ1-6 | TRBV4-3
TGTGCCAGCAGTTTCGCTCCCTGGAGCACAGATACGCAGTATTTT | CASSFAPWSTDTQYF | - | few | TRBJ2-3 | TRBV12-3/TRBV12-4
TGTGCCACCAGCAGAGTAACTAGCGTACAAGAGACCCAGTACTTC | CATSRVTSVQETQYF | TRBD2 | - | TRBJ2-5 | TRBV15
TGTGCCAGCAGCCCTAACCAGGGCGCCACTGAAGCTTTCTTT | CASSPNQGATEAFF | - | - | TRBJ1-1 | TRBV7-9
TGTGCCAGCAGCCAAGATTCGGGTCCCCTCAATCAGCCCCAGCATTTT | CASSQDSGPLNQPQHF | - | few | TRBJ1-5 | TRBV4-2
TGTGCCAGCAGCTTGGAACTCCCCCAGGAAAAACTGTTTTTT | CASSLELPQEKLFF | - | - | TRBJ1-4 | TRBV5-5
TGTGCCAGCAGCGTGGCGGGAGGGGGCACAGATACGCAGTATTTT | CASSVAGGGTDTQYF | TRBD2 | - | TRBJ2-3 | TRBV9
TGCGCCCTTCCTACGGATAGCAATCAGCCCCAGCATTTT | CALPTDSNQPQHF | - | many | TRBJ1-5 | TRBV5-1
TGTGCCAGCAGTGAAAGAAACGAATGGGAAGAACTCAGATTT | CASSERNEWEELRF | - | - | TRBJ1-1 | TRBV6-1
TGTGCCAGCAGCTTGCCGGGGGACACTGAAGCTTTCTTT | CASSLPGDTEAFF | - | - | TRBJ1-1 | TRBV5-5